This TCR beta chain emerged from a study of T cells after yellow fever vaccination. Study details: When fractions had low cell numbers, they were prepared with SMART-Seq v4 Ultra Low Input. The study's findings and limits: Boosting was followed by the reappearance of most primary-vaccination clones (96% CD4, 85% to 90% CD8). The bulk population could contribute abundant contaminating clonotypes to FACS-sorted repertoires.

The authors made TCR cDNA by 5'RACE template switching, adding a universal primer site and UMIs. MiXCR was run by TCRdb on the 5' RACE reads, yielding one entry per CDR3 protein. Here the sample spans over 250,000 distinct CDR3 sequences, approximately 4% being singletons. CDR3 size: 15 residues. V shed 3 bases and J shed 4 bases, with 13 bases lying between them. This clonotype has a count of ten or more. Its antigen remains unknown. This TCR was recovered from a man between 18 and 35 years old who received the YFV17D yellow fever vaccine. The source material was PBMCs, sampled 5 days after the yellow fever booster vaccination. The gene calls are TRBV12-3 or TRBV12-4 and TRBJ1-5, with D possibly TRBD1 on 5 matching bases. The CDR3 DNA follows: TGTGCCAGCAGTTTCTACACGCGGGGGAATCAGCCCCAGCATTTT. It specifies CASSFYTRGNQPQHF.